This TCR beta chain is from a study of regulatory T cells in long-lasting Graves disease. Turning to the study itself: Over 5 years on antithyroid drugs plus positive TSH receptor antibodies marked Graves' disease as persistent.

Study observations and caveats: Among persistent patients, a larger number of public clonotypes were shared (about 3,000) than among newly diagnosed patients (under 1,000).

Time point denoted: persistent/refractory GD, antithyroid drugs over 5 years with positive TRAb. RNA extracted from PBMCs served as the sequencing template. CDR3-region Arm-PCR and iRepertoire HTBI primers produced the TCR beta libraries. TCRdb re-analysed the multiplex PCR reads in MiXCR, keeping a single row per CDR3 protein. The sample holds around 510,000 distinct CDR3 sequences; less than 25% are singletons and the top ten take 7.8%. This CDR3 spans 13 amino acids. Trimming pared 0 bases from V and 2 bases from J, leaving 5 bases between. This clonotype has at least ten counts. As yet, its antigen is unknown.

This TCR was sampled from a female donor with Graves disease. Source: peripheral blood mononuclear cells (PBMCs), taken when the disease was refractory, from a patient treated with antithyroid drugs. V is TRBV12-3 or TRBV12-4 and J is TRBJ2-7; no firm D call. The CDR3 loop reads CASSLALAYEQYF. The CDR3 DNA reads TGTGCCAGCAGTTTAGCGTTAGCCTACGAGCAGTACTTC.